The next 5 T cell receptor beta chains were all read from a single sample in a study of T-cell reconstitution after alpha-beta-depleted transplantation in children. Unique molecular identifiers were incorporated when the TCRbeta library was constructed. TCRdb re-analysed the PCR reads in MiXCR, keeping a single row per CDR3 protein. The table includes over 150,000 distinct CDR3 sequences, 5.5% to 7% detected once. Sequencing used PBMCs, obtained before TCRalphabeta/CD19-depleted stem cell transplant. Receptors originate from a boy between 2 and 10 years old with acute lymphoblastic leukemia, due to receive a stem cell transplant.

The chain uses TRBV20-1 and TRBJ1-6; D is possibly TRBD1 (5 bases). Germline V gives CDR1 DFQATT, CDR2 SNEGSKA (reference sequence). CDR3 size: 16 residues. Between the trimmed V and J ends, which lost 3 bases and 7 bases, there was a span of 19 bases. In DNA, the CDR3 is TGCAGTGCTAGTTCCACTACGCGACAGTTAAATTCACCCCTCCACTTT. It encodes CSASSTTRQLNSPLHF.

This clonotype was counted ten times or more. V gene TRBV20-1 combines with J gene TRBJ2-1; no firm D call. Germline CDR1 is DFQATT and CDR2 is SNEGSKA (reference sequence). The CDR3 is 10 amino acids. CDR3 loop: CSVWGYEQFF. The CDR3 coding sequence is TGCAGCGTTTGGGGTTATGAGCAGTTCTTC.

V usage is TRBV6-6 and J usage is TRBJ2-7; D not resolved. From germline, CDR1 is MNHNY and CDR2 SVGAGI (reference sequence). Trimming stripped 2 bases from V and 4 bases from J, with 9 bases between. The CDR3 spans 13 residues. CDR3 DNA: TGTGCCAGCAGTTACCTCCGTTCTTACGAGCAGTACTTC. Residues: CASSYLRSYEQYF.

The chain has TRBV20-1 and TRBJ2-7; 8 bases agree with TRBD2. The germline V gene has CDR1 DFQATT and CDR2 SNEGSKA (reference sequence). With V trimmed by 5 bases and J by 6 bases, 6 bases remained unmatched. This CDR3 has 12 amino acids. CDR3 in DNA: TGCAGTGCTTCCCGTACTAGCGGCGAGCAGTACTTC. This translates into CSASRTSGEQYF.

In this sample, this clonotype turned up many times. V and J are TRBV29-1 and TRBJ2-7, with D tentatively TRBD2 (5 bases). Trimming took off 4 bases at V and 1 base at J, with 14 bases between the two ends. The CDR3 covers 14 residues. Germline V lookup: CDR1 SQVTM, CDR2 ANQGSEA. CDR3 bases: TGCAGCGTTGGGGGAGACGGGCAGTCCTACGAGCAGTACTTC. It codes for CSVGGDGQSYEQYF.